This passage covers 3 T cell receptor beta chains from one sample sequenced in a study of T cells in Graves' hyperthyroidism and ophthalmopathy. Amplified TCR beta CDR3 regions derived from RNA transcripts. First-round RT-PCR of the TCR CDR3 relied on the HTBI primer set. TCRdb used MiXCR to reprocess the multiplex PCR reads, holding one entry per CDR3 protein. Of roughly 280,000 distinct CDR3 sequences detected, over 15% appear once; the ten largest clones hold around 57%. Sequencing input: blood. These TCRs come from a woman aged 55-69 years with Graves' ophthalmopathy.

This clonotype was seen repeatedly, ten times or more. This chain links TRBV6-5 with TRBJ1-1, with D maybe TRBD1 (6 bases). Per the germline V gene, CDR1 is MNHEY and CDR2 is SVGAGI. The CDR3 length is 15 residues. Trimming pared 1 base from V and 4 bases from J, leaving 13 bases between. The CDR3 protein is CASSYYRELSTEAFF. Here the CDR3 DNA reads TGTGCCAGCAGTTACTACAGGGAGTTGAGCACTGAAGCTTTCTTT.

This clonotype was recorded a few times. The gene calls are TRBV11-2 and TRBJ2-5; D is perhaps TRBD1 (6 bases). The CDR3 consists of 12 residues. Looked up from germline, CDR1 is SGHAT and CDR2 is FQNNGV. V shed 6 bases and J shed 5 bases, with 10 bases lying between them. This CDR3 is CASRTGDETQYF. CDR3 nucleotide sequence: TGTGCCAGCAGGACAGGTGATGAGACCCAGTACTTC. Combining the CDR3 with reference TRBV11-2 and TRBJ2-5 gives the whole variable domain EAGVAQSPRYKIIEKRQSVAFWCNPISGHATLYWYQQILGQGPKLLIQFQNNGVVDDSQLPKDRFSAERLKGVDSTLKIQPAKLEDSAVYLCASRTGDETQYFGPGTRLLVL.

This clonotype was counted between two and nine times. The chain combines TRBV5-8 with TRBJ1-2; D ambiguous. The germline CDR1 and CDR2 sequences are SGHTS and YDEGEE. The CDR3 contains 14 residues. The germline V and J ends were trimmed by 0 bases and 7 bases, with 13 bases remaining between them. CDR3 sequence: CASSLVGSGRGYTF. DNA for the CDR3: TGTGCCAGCAGCTTGGTTGGGTCCGGGCGTGGCTACACCTTC.